This T cell receptor beta chain was sequenced during a study of blood T cells in healthy people across ages. The CDR3 loop spans 15 amino acids. CDR1 MDHEN and CDR2 SYDVKM come from the germline V gene. Trimming took off 6 bases at V and 2 bases at J, with 11 bases between the two ends. The donors, all healthy, were Caucasians living in Russia, aged about 6 to 90. A second PCR, run for about 7 to 11 cycles, used a sample-barcoded 5' primer plus a J-beta primer mix. A single record per CDR3 protein comes from TCRdb applying MiXCR to the 5' RACE reads. The sample lists about 830,000 distinct CDR3 sequences; roughly 64% were seen once. General observations from the study: When one million T cells were used, diversity estimates were thought to be underestimates. Higher diversity, along with more naive CD4+ cells, distinguished long-lived donors from aged donors.

Turning to this clonotype: Antigen specificity is unknown.

This clonotype was obtained from a man younger than 45 in good health. This rearrangement joins TRBV28 to TRBJ2-6, with D perhaps TRBD2 (5 bases). The specimen sequenced was blood. CDR3 loop: CASRSPGAGANVLTF. As DNA, the CDR3 is TGTGCCAGCAGAAGTCCCGGGGCTGGGGCCAACGTCCTGACTTTC. The entire variable domain, with the rest obtained from reference TRBV28 and TRBJ2-6, is as follows: DVKVTQSSRYLVKRTGEKVFLECVQDMDHENMFWYRQDPGLGLRLIYFSYDVKMKEKGDIPEGYSVSREKKERFSLILESASTNQTSMYLCASRSPGAGANVLTFGAGSRLTVL.